Presented here are 23 T cell receptor beta chains from one specimen sequenced in a study of early T cells in non-severe SARS-CoV-2 infection. Each CDR3 protein gets one entry after TCRdb re-called the 5' RACE reads with MiXCR. The table has 50,000 to 70,000 distinct CDR3 sequences, around 12% seen once. The material sequenced was whole blood. These receptors were obtained from an adult who was a healthcare worker with PCR-confirmed SARS-CoV-2 infection or an uninfected control (not recorded which).

This clonotype was recorded a few times. The chain has TRBV7-2 and TRBJ2-7; 13 positions agree with TRBD2. The CDR3 covers 16 residues. Trimming removed 5 bases from V and 3 bases from J; junction bases left unmatched: 7. Germline CDR1 and CDR2: SGHTA and FQGNSA. The CDR3 spells CASSGYGTSGNYEQYF. The CDR3 coding sequence is TGTGCCAGCAGCGGATACGGGACTAGCGGGAACTACGAGCAGTACTTC.

This clonotype appeared many times. CDR3 DNA: TGTGCCACCAGCAGTGGGACAGGGGATACCGGCTATGGCTACACCTTC. This sequence encodes CATSSGTGDTGYGYTF. The chain has TRBV15 and TRBJ1-2; 10 bases line up with TRBD1. The CDR3 is 16 residues long. The germline V gene encodes CDR1 LNHNV and CDR2 YYDKDF (reference sequence). With 3 bases clipped from V and 4 bases from J, the junction kept 8 bases outside the gene matches.

This clonotype came up a few times. A read error may account for a junction end that differs from germline. CDR3 nucleotides: TGTCAGGGGGGGGACCAACTCTATGGCTACACCTTC. Its translation: CQGGDQLYGYTF. The V call is TRBV29-1, the J call TRBJ1-2; 7 bases are a match to TRBD1. There are 12 residues in the CDR3. The V gene's germline CDR1 is SQVTM and CDR2 ANQGSEA.

This clonotype turned up a few times. The rearrangement joins TRBV29-1 to TRBJ2-5; D is perhaps TRBD2 (5 bases). Per germline, CDR1 SQVTM and CDR2 ANQGSEA. The CDR3 is made up of 12 amino acids. V gave up 4 bases and J gave up 5 bases, with 11 bases separating them. The CDR3 DNA reads TGCAGCGTTGTAACCGGGGTGGAGACCCAGTACTTC. Its translation is CSVVTGVETQYF. The entire variable domain, with the rest obtained from reference TRBV29-1 and TRBJ2-5, is as follows: SAVISQKPSRDICQRGTSLTIQCQVDSQVTMMFWYRQQPGQSLTLIATANQGSEATYESGFVIDKFPISRPNLTFSTLTVSNMSPEDSSIYLCSVVTGVETQYFGPGTRLLVL.

This clonotype was counted a few times. The chain carries TRBV30 and TRBJ2-4; D gene unclear. CDR1 and CDR2 from the germline V gene are GTSNPN and SVGIG (reference sequence). CDR3 length equals 13 residues. V shed 3 bases and J shed 2 bases, with 8 bases lying between them. The CDR3 loop reads CAWSPGTKNIQYF. The CDR3 DNA reads TGTGCCTGGAGCCCCGGAACCAAAAACATTCAGTACTTC.

The table lists this clonotype with a few counts. The rearrangement uses TRBV6-1 and TRBJ2-3; TRBD1 agrees at 10 bases. The CDR3 has 18 amino acids. V lost 5 bases, J lost 2 bases, and 13 bases stayed unmatched. Germline V lookup: CDR1 MNHNS, CDR2 SASEGT. The CDR3 loop reads CASSKARRGQGNTDTQYF. CDR3 bases: TGTGCCAGCAGTAAGGCCCGAAGGGGACAGGGGAACACAGATACGCAGTATTTT.

This clonotype has only a few counts. This chain links TRBV7-9 with TRBJ1-1, with 7 bases fitting TRBD1. From germline, CDR1 is SEHNR and CDR2 FQNEAQ (reference sequence). Losses at the gene ends were 3 bases for V and 1 base for J; bases not matched to a gene: 2. This CDR3 is 14 amino acids long. The CDR3 region is CASSFTGENTEAFF. CDR3 in DNA: TGTGCCAGCAGCTTCACAGGGGAGAACACTGAAGCTTTCTTT.

On this clonotype: This CDR3 is missing its conserved last phenylalanine or tryptophan, likely due to a read error. CDR3 coding DNA: TGTAGCGTTGGGCAGAACAATGAGCAGTTCTTA. It translates to CSVGQNNEQFL. The V and J genes are TRBV29-1 and TRBJ2-1, with TRBD2 as a possible D gene (5 bases). The CDR3 contains 11 residues. From germline, CDR1 is SQVTM and CDR2 ANQGSEA.

The V and J genes are TRBV30 and TRBJ1-2; 10 bases line up with TRBD1. The CDR3 has 13 residues. Trimming cost V 2 bases and J 4 bases; bases outside gene matches: 1. Per germline, CDR1 GTSNPN and CDR2 SVGIG (reference sequence). CDR3 sequence reads: CAWSWTGGYGYTF. DNA for the CDR3: TGTGCCTGGAGTTGGACAGGGGGCTATGGCTACACCTTC.

This clonotype came up many times. The chain combines TRBV20-1 with TRBJ2-3; the D gene is possibly TRBD2 (6 bases). Trimming took off 0 bases at V and 7 bases at J, with 8 bases between the two ends. Germline loops: CDR1 DFQATT, CDR2 SNEGSKA (reference sequence). This CDR3 has 12 amino acids. CDR3 sequence: CSAREGGNTQYF. Written as DNA, the CDR3 is TGCAGTGCTAGAGAGGGAGGAAATACGCAGTATTTT.

This clonotype was counted between two and nine times. V gene TRBV6-5 combines with J gene TRBJ1-1; D is ambiguous. V lost 2 bases and J lost 4, with 8 bases in between. Looked up from germline, CDR1 is MNHEY and CDR2 is SVGAGI. The CDR3 is 13 residues long. CDR3 sequence (DNA): TGTGCCAGCAGTTACCTTTGGGGCACTGAAGCTTTCTTT. Its protein is CASSYLWGTEAFF.

The chain couples TRBV16 to TRBJ2-2, with TRBD2 identical over 8 bases. With 8 bases clipped from V and 2 bases from J, the junction kept 7 bases outside the gene matches. The germline gives CDR1 KGHSY, CDR2 FQNENV. This CDR3 spans 15 amino acids. The CDR3 protein is CASRRGATNTGELFF. DNA of the CDR3: TGTGCCAGCCGGCGGGGGGCGACAAACACCGGGGAGCTGTTTTTT.

This clonotype was counted many times. The gene calls are TRBV5-4 and TRBJ1-1, with no clear D. The CDR3 totals 14 residues. V was shortened by 9 bases and J by 0 bases, with 15 bases between the two germline ends. Germline CDR1 reads SGHNT; CDR2 reads YYREEE (reference sequence). Written as DNA, the CDR3 is TGTGCCACCTCACCGGACGCCGTGAACACTGAAGCTTTCTTT. This sequence encodes CATSPDAVNTEAFF.

Ten or more counts support this clonotype. The chain is built from TRBV5-8 and TRBJ1-2; D unresolved. This CDR3 has 14 residues. Trimming removed 2 bases at V and 3 bases at J, with 11 bases between. Germline V gives CDR1 SGHTS, CDR2 YDEGEE. CDR3: CASSFGGRDYGYTF. For the CDR3, the DNA is TGTGCCAGCAGCTTTGGAGGGCGCGACTATGGCTACACCTTC.

The V and J genes are TRBV19 and TRBJ2-1; 9 positions match TRBD2. Germline values: CDR1 LNHDA, CDR2 SQIVND (reference sequence). The CDR3 is 15 residues long. J lost 5 bases, V lost 3 bases, and 5 bases had no gene match. In nucleotides, the CDR3 is TGTGCCAGTAGTATTAAAGCGGGAGGAAACAATGAGCAGTTCTTC. Translated: CASSIKAGGNNEQFF. Complete variable domain (other parts from reference TRBV19 and TRBJ2-1): DGGITQSPKYLFRKEGQNVTLSCEQNLNHDAMYWYRQDPGQGLRLIYYSQIVNDFQKGDIAEGYSVSREKKESFPLTVTSAQKNPTAFYLCASSIKAGGNNEQFFGPGTRLTVL.

The table lists this clonotype with many counts. The CDR3 nucleotides read TGTGCCAGCAGCCAAGAGCGAACTGAAGCTTTCTTT. Translating gives CASSQERTEAFF. The V and J genes are TRBV3-1 and TRBJ1-1, with D uncertain. This CDR3 is 12 amino acids long. With 0 bases removed from V and 5 bases from J, the gap between germline ends came to 4 bases. Germline loops: CDR1 LGHDT, CDR2 YNNKEL (reference sequence).

This chain uses TRBV6-6 with TRBJ1-1; 7 nucleotides align to TRBD1. This CDR3 has 16 amino acids. J gave up 10 bases and V 5 bases, and 19 bases lay outside the gene matches. Germline-derived CDR1 and CDR2 are MNHNY and SVGAGI (reference sequence). CDR3 protein: CASSTSNRDSDRGAFF. In nucleotides, the CDR3 is TGTGCCAGCAGTACATCCAACCGGGACAGTGACCGGGGAGCTTTCTTT.

The rearrangement joins TRBV12-3 or TRBV12-4 to TRBJ2-3; 8 nucleotides line up with TRBD2. The J segment lost 4 bases and the V segment lost 3 bases, leaving 3 bases of the junction unmatched. The CDR3 sequence is 14 residues long. The CDR3 loop reads CASSFGSGADTQYF. CDR3 nucleotides: TGTGCCAGCAGTTTTGGTAGCGGGGCAGATACGCAGTATTTT.

This clonotype was observed a handful of times. The chain has TRBV20-1 and TRBJ1-1; D is undetermined. V was cut by 3 bases and J by 4 bases, with 12 bases left in between. The CDR3 totals 13 residues. Germline CDR1 DFQATT, CDR2 SNEGSKA (reference sequence). The CDR3 DNA reads as TGCAGTGCTAGTAAGCATGGGTTCACTGAAGCTTTCTTT. Translating gives CSASKHGFTEAFF.

This clonotype turned up a few times. The chain joins TRBV12-3 or TRBV12-4 to TRBJ1-1; 8 bases map to TRBD1. The CDR3 spans 14 residues. V gave up 6 bases and J gave up 5 bases; unmatched junction bases: 8. The CDR3 region has the DNA TGTGCCAGCAGGGTCAGGGGGCGTGAGACTGAAGCTTTCTTT. Translation: CASRVRGRETEAFF.

The chain employs TRBV20-1 and TRBJ1-2; 7 positions match TRBD1. V trimming: 6 bases; J trimming: 8 bases; junction bases outside the gene matches: 9. Germline CDR1 reads DFQATT; CDR2 reads SNEGSKA (reference sequence). There are 12 residues in the CDR3. CDR3 nucleotides: TGCAGTGCCCGACAGGGAAGCTCCGGCTACACCTTC. Its protein is CSARQGSSGYTF.

The chain combines TRBV29-1 with TRBJ1-4, with TRBD1 matching over 9 bases. Germline assignment: CDR1 SQVTM and CDR2 ANQGSEA. V lost 4 bases to trimming and J lost 8 bases; unmatched junction nucleotides: 5. The CDR3 is made up of 13 amino acids. The CDR3 here is CSVAGQGDEKLFF. The CDR3 DNA reads TGCAGCGTTGCGGGACAGGGAGACGAAAAACTGTTTTTT.

The chain links TRBV9 to TRBJ1-6; 7 bases are a match to TRBD1. The CDR3 covers 17 residues. V lost 3 bases and J lost 6; bases outside the gene matches: 12. CDR1 and CDR2 (germline): SGDLS, YYNGEE. The CDR3 bases are TGTGCCAGCAGCGCTAGGTCCACAGGGGTAGGTAATTCACCCCTCCACTTT. Its protein is CASSARSTGVGNSPLHF.